This paragraph covers one T cell receptor (beta chain) sequence. This record comes from a study of shared clonotypes between healthy human individuals. CDR3 size: 15 residues. Germline CDR1 SGHTA, CDR2 FQGTGA. The V gene end was trimmed by 1 base and the J gene end by 4 bases; junction bases not matched to a gene: 3. The material for each subset, its genomic DNA, was split evenly across several immunoSEQ plates. Libraries were prepared by immunoSEQ multiplex PCR; TCRdb keeps only in-frame clonotypes and omits some of them. The table has about 820,000 clones, almost 95% seen once. CD8 cells classed as naive were CD45RO-negative and positively selected for CCR7, excluding terminally differentiated effector memory CD45RA+ cells.

Source material: naive CD8+ T cells sorted from blood. This receptor was obtained from a man aged 25 to 40 in good health. The chain employs TRBV7-3 and TRBJ2-2; 7 nucleotides agree with TRBD2. The CDR3 sequence is CASSLMGGGTGELFF. For the CDR3, the DNA is TGTGCCAGCAGCTTAATGGGCGGGGGCACCGGGGAGCTGTTTTTT.